Listed below are T cell receptor beta chains from one sample, sequenced in a study of T cells in Graves' hyperthyroidism and ophthalmopathy. TCRdb redid the calling of the multiplex PCR reads with MiXCR, one entry per CDR3 protein. The table records hundreds of thousands of distinct CDR3 sequences, approximately 40% of them present only once. Sequencing input: blood. Receptor source: a woman aged 40-49 years with Graves' hyperthyroidism. Both conserved end residues are part of each CDR3. The D gene is left open where the match is weak. Part of the rows lack a size; the others show once, few, many or a class for expanded clones.

d_call: NA
j_call: TRBJ1-1
v_call: TRBV6-6
clone_size: NA
cdr3_aa: CASSVGGEASF
cdr3_nt: TGTGCCAGCAGCGTGGGGGGTGAAGCTTCCTTT

d_call: TRBD1
j_call: TRBJ2-2
v_call: TRBV4-3
clone_size: few
cdr3_aa: CASSQGQGITGELFF
cdr3_nt: TGCGCCAGCAGCCAGGGACAGGGTATAACCGGGGAGCTGTTTTTT

d_call: TRBD2
j_call: TRBJ2-3
v_call: TRBV29-1
clone_size: NA
cdr3_aa: CSVEGGGGAADTQYF
cdr3_nt: TGCAGCGTTGAAGGTGGCGGGGGGGCGGCAGATACGCAGTATTTT

d_call: TRBD2
j_call: TRBJ2-7
v_call: TRBV6-5
clone_size: NA
cdr3_aa: CACSAGLAGYEQYF
cdr3_nt: TGTGCCTGCAGTGCCGGACTAGCGGGTTACGAGCAGTACTTC

d_call: NA
j_call: TRBJ2-7
v_call: TRBV5-1
clone_size: NA
cdr3_aa: CASSLRPTLDTSYEQYF
cdr3_nt: TGCGCCAGCAGCCTTAGACCTACGTTAGACACCTCCTACGAGCAGTACTTC

d_call: NA
j_call: TRBJ1-6
v_call: TRBV6-6
clone_size: few
cdr3_aa: CASSLWGEGSPLHF
cdr3_nt: TGTGCCAGCAGTCTCTGGGGGGAGGGTTCACCCCTCCACTTT

d_call: NA
j_call: TRBJ1-5
v_call: TRBV5-8
clone_size: few
cdr3_aa: CASSFLGKQGVGNQPQHF
cdr3_nt: TGTGCCAGCAGCTTTCTTGGCAAACAGGGTGTTGGCAATCAGCCCCAGCATTTT

d_call: TRBD2
j_call: TRBJ2-5
v_call: TRBV25-1
clone_size: few
cdr3_aa: CAWGLAGAETQYF
cdr3_nt: TGTGCCTGGGGCCTAGCGGGAGCAGAGACCCAGTACTTC

d_call: NA
j_call: TRBJ1-5
v_call: TRBV12-3/TRBV12-4
clone_size: NA
cdr3_aa: CASSGHEDQPQHF
cdr3_nt: TGTGCCAGCAGTGGGCACGAGGATCAGCCCCAGCATTTT

d_call: NA
j_call: TRBJ1-6
v_call: TRBV19
clone_size: NA
cdr3_aa: CASSPPAAPSSYNSPLHF
cdr3_nt: TGTGCCAGCTCACCACCGGCAGCGCCGAGCTCCTATAATTCACCCCTCCACTTT

d_call: TRBD2
j_call: TRBJ2-5
v_call: TRBV5-6
clone_size: NA
cdr3_aa: CASRDGTSGGQETQYF
cdr3_nt: TGTGCCAGCAGGGACGGGACTAGCGGGGGCCAAGAGACCCAGTACTTC